Each of the 28 T cell receptor beta chains below was sequenced from the same sample in a study of cytomegalovirus exposure and HLA in healthy donors. PCR amplification relied on 60 Vbeta primers (plus 13 Jbeta primers). Assay: immunoSEQ multiplex PCR; the TCRdb copy retains only in-frame clones and omits some. The sample holds 150,000 to 200,000 clones, about 85% seen once. Specimen: PBMCs. These receptors came from a girl aged 5-17 years in good health and CMV-seropositive.

In its sample, this clone was seen a few times. The J gene is TRBJ2-5, the V gene TRBV25-1; 8 bases match TRBD1. Trimming at V came to 8 bases and at J to 1 base, leaving 6 bases not matched to a gene. Germline V gene data show CDR1 as MGHDK and CDR2 as SYGVNS. This CDR3 region has 14 residues. Here the CDR3 DNA reads TGTGCCAGCTCTAGGACAGGGCCCCAAGAGACCCAGTACTTC. It specifies CASSRTGPQETQYF.

This clone was detected only a few times. This chain joins TRBV6-4 and TRBJ2-2; 10 bases map to TRBD1. The J segment lost 3 bases and the V segment lost 3 bases, leaving 1 base of the junction unmatched. The germline V gene encodes CDR1 MRHNA and CDR2 SNTAGT. CDR3 length: 15 amino acids. The CDR3 is CASSEGTGDTGELFF. DNA of the CDR3: TGTGCCAGCAGTGAGGGGACAGGGGACACCGGGGAGCTGTTTTTT.

V and J are TRBV2 and TRBJ2-7, with a possible D match to TRBD2 (5 bases). Deletions cut 2 bases from V and 0 bases from J, with 11 bases between. Germline loops: CDR1 SNHLY, CDR2 FYNNEI. The CDR3 is made up of 15 amino acids. The CDR3 nucleotides are TGTGCCAGCAGTGAAACTAGTTTCAGCTCCTACGAGCAGTACTTC. Amino acids: CASSETSFSSYEQYF.

This clone was detected a few times. The chain carries TRBV6-4 and TRBJ2-3, with 11 positions matching TRBD2. Germline CDR1 is MRHNA and CDR2 is SNTAGT. This CDR3 has 15 amino acids. V gave up 4 bases and J gave up 6 bases; unmatched junction bases: 6. The CDR3 region is CASSVAGGAPDTQYF. CDR3 bases: TGTGCCAGCAGTGTAGCGGGAGGGGCGCCTGATACGCAGTATTTT.

This rearrangement joins TRBV2 to TRBJ1-2, with 8 nucleotides matching TRBD1. Germline V gene sequence: CDR1 SNHLY, CDR2 FYNNEI. The CDR3 is 12 residues long. J was trimmed by 13 bases and V by 6 bases; bases with no gene match: 10. The CDR3 DNA reads TGTGCCAGCAGCTGGAACAGGGGGTCTGGCACCTTC. It is translated as CASSWNRGSGTF.

The chain is built from TRBV29-1 and TRBJ1-1; tentatively, D is TRBD1 (5 bases). Trimming removed 7 bases at V and 1 base at J, with 10 bases between. CDR1 SQVTM and CDR2 ANQGSEA come from the germline V gene. CDR3 length equals 12 residues. The CDR3 sequence is CSATTENTEAFF. The CDR3 DNA reads as TGCAGCGCCACGACAGAGAACACTGAAGCTTTCTTT.

This clone was seen just once. The chain recombines TRBV27 with TRBJ2-7; 8 nucleotides line up with TRBD1. The length of the CDR3 is 14 residues. V dropped 4 bases and J dropped 2; count of bases not matched to a gene: 4. Germline V gene data show CDR1 as MNHEY and CDR2 as SMNVEV (reference sequence). CDR3 in amino acids: CASSSRQGPYEQYF. The CDR3 DNA reads as TGTGCCAGCAGTTCTCGACAGGGGCCCTACGAGCAGTACTTC.

This clone was seen more than once but under ten times. The chain is built from TRBV6-5 and TRBJ2-5; 11 nucleotides match TRBD1. V dropped 5 bases and J dropped 5; count of bases not matched to a gene: 7. The germline V gene has CDR1 MNHEY and CDR2 SVGAGI. The CDR3 is made up of 15 amino acids. CDR3 sequence: CASSIFGTGGETQYF. The CDR3 DNA is TGTGCCAGCAGTATATTCGGGACAGGGGGTGAGACCCAGTACTTC.

The chain employs TRBV7-9 and TRBJ2-2, with D possibly being TRBD2 (6 bases). This CDR3 has 17 amino acids. V shed 3 bases and J shed 6 bases, with 20 bases lying between them. Germline V gene sequence: CDR1 SEHNR, CDR2 FQNEAQ (reference sequence). CDR3 sequence: CASSFPRFKGGAGELFF. The CDR3 DNA follows: TGTGCCAGCAGCTTCCCACGCTTCAAAGGAGGGGCCGGGGAGCTGTTTTTT.

The chain employs TRBV6-6 and TRBJ1-2, with a weak D call TRBD1 (6 bases). Per the germline V gene, CDR1 is MNHNY and CDR2 is SVGAGI (reference sequence). The CDR3 loop spans 15 amino acids. V lost 7 bases to trimming and J lost 2 bases, with 17 bases between them. CDR3: CASTTQGIKNYGYTF. CDR3 bases: TGTGCCAGCACTACACAGGGTATTAAAAACTATGGCTACACCTTC.

The chain has TRBV6-5 and TRBJ2-1, with a weak D call TRBD2 (6 bases). The ends were cut back, 5 bases at V and 9 bases at J, with 14 bases in the middle. CDR3 length: 13 amino acids. Germline values: CDR1 MNHEY, CDR2 SVGAGI. The CDR3 loop is CASSGSSVGEQFF. CDR3 coding DNA: TGTGCCAGCAGTGGATCTAGCGTGGGTGAGCAGTTCTTC.

V and J are TRBV10-3 and TRBJ2-7; 8 nucleotides align to TRBD1. Per the germline V gene, CDR1 is ENHRY and CDR2 is SYGVKD. The CDR3 extends over 13 amino acids. The trim removed 3 bases at V and 2 bases at J, leaving 0 bases unmatched. The CDR3 protein is CAISEQGAYEQYF. DNA for the CDR3: TGTGCCATCAGTGAACAGGGGGCCTACGAGCAGTACTTC.

V and J are TRBV6-5 and TRBJ2-2; D remains unclear. Germline CDR1 is MNHEY and CDR2 is SVGAGI. The CDR3 contains 14 residues. With 1 base removed from V and 8 bases from J, the gap between germline ends came to 11 bases. Here the CDR3 DNA reads TGTGCCAGCAGTTACTTCTCGGAGCGAGGGGAGCTGTTTTTT. Translating it yields CASSYFSERGELFF.

In DNA, the CDR3 is TGTGCCAGCAGCCCCCGGGGCCTAGCGGGAGTAGCCGGGGAGCTGTTTTTT. Its translation is CASSPRGLAGVAGELFF. The chain links TRBV9 to TRBJ2-2, with 10 bases fitting TRBD2. Unmatched junction bases numbered 12, after V lost 4 bases and J lost 6 bases. This CDR3 region has 17 residues. Germline values: CDR1 SGDLS, CDR2 YYNGEE.

The chain has TRBV18 and TRBJ1-1; D may be TRBD1 (6 bases). The CDR3 covers 13 residues. V dropped 6 bases and J dropped 7 bases, with 15 bases sitting between them. The V gene's germline CDR1 is KGHSH and CDR2 LQKENI. The CDR3 nucleotides read TGTGCCAGCTCCCCCGGGACAACTATTGAAGCTTTCTTT. Translated, it gives CASSPGTTIEAFF. Using reference TRBV18 and TRBJ1-1 for the parts outside the CDR3, the full variable domain is NAGVMQNPRHLVRRRGQEARLRCSPMKGHSHVYWYRQLPEEGLKFMVYLQKENIIDESGMPKERFSAEFPKEGPSILRIQQVVRGDSAAYFCASSPGTTIEAFFGQGTRLTVV.

V is TRBV6-5 and J is TRBJ2-1, with 10 bases aligning to TRBD2. CDR1 MNHEY and CDR2 SVGAGI come from the germline V gene. Trimming at V came to 0 bases and at J to 9 bases, leaving 8 bases not matched to a gene. This CDR3 is 16 amino acids long. In DNA, the CDR3 is TGTGCCAGCAGTTACTCCCGGCTAGCGGGAGTAGGTGAGCAGTTCTTC. Translation: CASSYSRLAGVGEQFF.

The chain joins TRBV19 to TRBJ1-5; TRBD1 agrees at 7 bases. The ends lost 8 bases at V and 6 bases at J; junction bases unmatched: 7. The CDR3 consists of 13 residues. CDR1 and CDR2 from the germline V gene are LNHDA and SQIVND (reference sequence). The CDR3 DNA sequence: TGTGCCAGTTCCGACAGGGTCGGTCAGCCCCAGCATTTT. The encoded protein is CASSDRVGQPQHF.

A few counts support this clone. The rearrangement joins TRBV2 to TRBJ1-4, with TRBD1 as a possible D gene (6 bases). The CDR3 loop spans 14 amino acids. Deletions cut 6 bases from V and 5 bases from J, with 13 bases between. Germline values: CDR1 SNHLY, CDR2 FYNNEI. CDR3 sequence (DNA): TGTGCCAGCAGCCAGGGGAGACGGAATGAAAAACTGTTTTTT. Amino acid sequence: CASSQGRRNEKLFF.

The chain employs TRBV9 and TRBJ2-2; the match to TRBD1 covers 10 bases. Per the germline V gene, CDR1 is SGDLS and CDR2 is YYNGEE. After removal of 5 bases from V and 0 bases from J, the junction contained 4 bases not matched to a gene. The CDR3 loop spans 16 amino acids. This CDR3 reads CASRDRGNANTGELFF. The DNA for the CDR3 is TGTGCCAGCAGGGACAGGGGGAACGCGAACACCGGGGAGCTGTTTTTT.

The chain carries TRBV7-9 and TRBJ1-2; maybe TRBD1 (5 bases). Trimming took 8 bases from V and 2 from J, leaving 6 bases between them. The CDR3 sequence is 11 residues long. CDR1 and CDR2 (germline): SEHNR, FQNEAQ (reference sequence). The CDR3 nucleotides are TGTGCCAGCGGGGCCAACTATGGCTACACCTTC. Translating gives CASGANYGYTF. The full variable domain, in which reference TRBV7-9 and TRBJ1-2 provide the parts outside the CDR3, is DTGVSQNPRHKITKRGQNVTFRCDPISEHNRLYWYRQTLGQGPEFLTYFQNEAQLEKSRLLSDRFSAERPKGSFSTLEIQRTEQGDSAMYLCASGANYGYTFGSGTRLTVV.

This chain connects TRBV2 to TRBJ2-1; 9 bases fit TRBD1. This CDR3 contains 16 residues. With V trimmed by 0 bases and J by 7 bases, 7 bases remained unmatched. Germline V CDR1 and CDR2: SNHLY, FYNNEI. The DNA of the CDR3 is TGTGCCAGCAGTGAAGCCCTCCGGGACAGGGTTAATGAGCAGTTCTTC. Amino acid sequence: CASSEALRDRVNEQFF. Variable domain in full (rest from reference TRBV2 and TRBJ2-1): EPEVTQTPSHQVTQMGQEVILRCVPISNHLYFYWYRQILGQKVEFLVSFYNNEISEKSEIFDDQFSVERPDGSNFTLKIRSTKLEDSAMYFCASSEALRDRVNEQFFGPGTRLTVL.

The chain recombines TRBV14 with TRBJ1-4; the match to TRBD1 covers 9 bases. Germline V gene lookup returns CDR1 SGHDN and CDR2 FVKESK. There are 15 residues in the CDR3. V trimming: 2 bases; J trimming: 8 bases; junction bases outside the gene matches: 6. The CDR3 loop reads CASSQYRGRREKLFF. The CDR3 DNA reads TGTGCCAGCAGCCAATACAGGGGGCGTAGAGAAAAACTGTTTTTT.

This chain uses TRBV7-2 with TRBJ1-2; weak D call: TRBD1 (5 bases). Germline V gene sequence: CDR1 SGHTA, CDR2 FQGNSA. V lost 5 bases and J lost 4, with 11 bases in between. The CDR3 runs to 13 residues. CDR3 amino acids: CASSTGGSYGYTF. The CDR3 nucleotides read TGTGCCAGCAGCACCGGGGGGAGCTATGGCTACACCTTC.

A word on this clone: Other DNA sequences in the sample encode the same CDR3. V and J are TRBV6-1 and TRBJ1-1; D not certain. CDR1 is MNHNS and CDR2 is SASEGT in the germline V gene. The CDR3 is made up of 14 amino acids. V was pared by 4 bases and J by 0 bases, with 9 bases between. CDR3 in DNA: TGTGCCAGCAGTGTGAGACTTTTGAACACTGAAGCTTTCTTT. This encodes CASSVRLLNTEAFF.

This sequence joins TRBV12-5 and TRBJ2-7; no firm D call. Germline V gene lookup returns CDR1 LGHNT and CDR2 FRNRAP. The CDR3 spans 17 residues. V lost 0 bases and J 2 bases, leaving 17 bases between the germline ends. CDR3 residues: CASGLVTAGHLPYEQYF. DNA of the CDR3: TGTGCTAGTGGTTTGGTAACGGCAGGCCACCTTCCCTACGAGCAGTACTTC.

The V gene is TRBV5-4, the J gene TRBJ2-7; tentatively, D is TRBD1 (6 bases). V lost 0 bases, J lost 2 bases, and 12 bases lay in between. The CDR3 has 15 residues. The germline gives CDR1 SGHNT, CDR2 YYREEE (reference sequence). The DNA of the CDR3 is TGTGCCAGCAGCTTGGAGGGGGTGGGGGCCTACGAGCAGTACTTC. It yields the protein CASSLEGVGAYEQYF. Full variable domain (remainder filled in from reference TRBV5-4 and TRBJ2-7): ETGVTQSPTHLIKTRGQQVTLRCSSQSGHNTVSWYQQALGQGPQFIFQYYREEENGRGNFPPRFSGLQFPNYSSELNVNALELDDSALYLCASSLEGVGAYEQYFGPGTRLTVT.

The chain joins TRBV7-8 to TRBJ1-4; D unresolved. The germline V and J ends were trimmed by 4 bases and 4 bases, with 16 bases remaining between them. Germline V CDR1 and CDR2: SGHVS, FQNEAQ. The CDR3 is made up of 16 amino acids. The CDR3 nucleotides are TGTGCCAGCAGCTCCCCCGCAGGAGGCCTTAATGAAAAACTGTTTTTT. Translation: CASSSPAGGLNEKLFF.

The table lists this clone with a count of one. This rearrangement joins TRBV11-2 to TRBJ2-7; the D is unclear. The CDR3 has 14 residues. In germline, CDR1 is SGHAT, CDR2 FQNNGV. V was shortened by 2 bases and J by 5 bases, with 13 bases between the two germline ends. The CDR3 nucleotides read TGTGCCAGCAGCTTAAAAGTACGGTTCCACGAGCAGTACTTC. The encoded protein is CASSLKVRFHEQYF.